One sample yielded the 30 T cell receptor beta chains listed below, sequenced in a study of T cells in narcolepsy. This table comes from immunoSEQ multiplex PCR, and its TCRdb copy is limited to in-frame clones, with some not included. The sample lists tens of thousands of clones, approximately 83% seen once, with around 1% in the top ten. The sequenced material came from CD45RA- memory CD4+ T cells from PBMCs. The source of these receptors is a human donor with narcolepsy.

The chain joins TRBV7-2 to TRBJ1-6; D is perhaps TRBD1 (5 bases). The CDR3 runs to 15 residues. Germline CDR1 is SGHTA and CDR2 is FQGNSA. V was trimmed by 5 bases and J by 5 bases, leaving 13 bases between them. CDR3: CASSPIAGNNSPLHF. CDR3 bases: TGTGCCAGCAGCCCTATAGCAGGGAATAATTCACCCCTCCACTTT.

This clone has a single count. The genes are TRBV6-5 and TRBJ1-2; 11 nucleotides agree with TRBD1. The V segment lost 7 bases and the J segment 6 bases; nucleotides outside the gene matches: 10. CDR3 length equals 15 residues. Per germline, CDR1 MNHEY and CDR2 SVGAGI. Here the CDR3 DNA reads TGTGCCAGCATCGGTGGGGACAGGGGGGCTCATGGCTACACCTTC. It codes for CASIGGDRGAHGYTF.

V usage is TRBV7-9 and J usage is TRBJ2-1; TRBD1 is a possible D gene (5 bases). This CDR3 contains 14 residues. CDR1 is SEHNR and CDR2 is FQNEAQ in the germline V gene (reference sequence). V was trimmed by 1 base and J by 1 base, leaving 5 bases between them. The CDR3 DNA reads TGTGCCAGCAGCTTAGAGGGGTCCTACAATGAGCAGTTCTTC. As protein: CASSLEGSYNEQFF.

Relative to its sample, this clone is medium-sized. Here the CDR3 DNA reads TGTGCCAGCGGGGCACAGGCAACTAATGAAAAACTGTTTTTT. Encoded protein: CASGAQATNEKLFF. This chain joins TRBV6-1 and TRBJ1-4; tentative D call: TRBD1 (5 bases). The germline V gene has CDR1 MNHNS and CDR2 SASEGT. V was clipped by 8 bases and J by 0 bases, with 10 bases between them. The CDR3 is 14 amino acids.

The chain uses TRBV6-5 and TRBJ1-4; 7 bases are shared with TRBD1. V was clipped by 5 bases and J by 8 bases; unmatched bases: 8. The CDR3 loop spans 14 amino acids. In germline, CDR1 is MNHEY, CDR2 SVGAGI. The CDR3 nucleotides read TGTGCCAGCAGTCCCCCCCAGGGGGACGAAAAACTGTTTTTT. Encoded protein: CASSPPQGDEKLFF.

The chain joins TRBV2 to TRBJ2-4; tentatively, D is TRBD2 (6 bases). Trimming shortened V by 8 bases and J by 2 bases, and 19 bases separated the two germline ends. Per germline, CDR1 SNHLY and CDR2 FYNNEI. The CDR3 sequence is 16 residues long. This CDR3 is CASGAEGGGSKNIQYF. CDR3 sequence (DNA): TGTGCCAGCGGGGCCGAAGGTGGGGGGTCCAAAAACATTCAGTACTTC.

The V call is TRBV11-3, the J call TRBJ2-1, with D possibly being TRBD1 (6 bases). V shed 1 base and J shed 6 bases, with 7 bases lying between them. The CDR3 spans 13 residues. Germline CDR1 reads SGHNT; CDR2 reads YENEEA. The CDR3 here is CASSLGTVNEQFF. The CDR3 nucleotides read TGTGCCAGCAGCTTAGGGACAGTCAATGAGCAGTTCTTC.

The CDR3 here is CASSGRGNEQFF. The CDR3 bases are TGTGCCAGCTCCGGGCGGGGGAATGAGCAGTTCTTC. The chain couples TRBV18 to TRBJ2-1; 7 positions agree with TRBD2. Germline V gene sequence: CDR1 KGHSH, CDR2 LQKENI. This CDR3 spans 12 amino acids. V dropped 6 bases and J dropped 7; count of bases not matched to a gene: 3.

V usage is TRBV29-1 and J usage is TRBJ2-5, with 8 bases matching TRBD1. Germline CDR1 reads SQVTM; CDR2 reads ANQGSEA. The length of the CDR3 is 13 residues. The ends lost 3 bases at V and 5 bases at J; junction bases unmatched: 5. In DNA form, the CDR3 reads TGCAGCGTTGACGGGACAGGAAGGGAGACCCAGTACTTC. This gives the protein CSVDGTGRETQYF.

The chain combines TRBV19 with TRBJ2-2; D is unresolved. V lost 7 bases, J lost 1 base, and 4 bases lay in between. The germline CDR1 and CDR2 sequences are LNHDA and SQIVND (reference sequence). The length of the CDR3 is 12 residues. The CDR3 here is CASNLNTGELFF. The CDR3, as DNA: TGTGCCAGTAATCTGAACACCGGGGAGCTGTTTTTT.

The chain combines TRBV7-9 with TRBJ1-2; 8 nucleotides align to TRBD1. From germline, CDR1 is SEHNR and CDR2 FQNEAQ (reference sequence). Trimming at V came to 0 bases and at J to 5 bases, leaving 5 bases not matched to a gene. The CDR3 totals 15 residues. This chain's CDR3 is CASSLALDRGYGYTF. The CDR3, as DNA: TGTGCCAGCAGCTTAGCGCTAGACAGGGGATATGGCTACACCTTC.

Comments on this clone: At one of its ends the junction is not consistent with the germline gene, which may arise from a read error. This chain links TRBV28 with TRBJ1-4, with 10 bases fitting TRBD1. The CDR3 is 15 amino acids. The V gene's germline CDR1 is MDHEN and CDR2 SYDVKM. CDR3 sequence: CASSWLGQGNGKLFF. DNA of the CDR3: TGTGCCAGCAGTTGGTTGGGACAGGGGAATGGAAAACTGTTTTTT.

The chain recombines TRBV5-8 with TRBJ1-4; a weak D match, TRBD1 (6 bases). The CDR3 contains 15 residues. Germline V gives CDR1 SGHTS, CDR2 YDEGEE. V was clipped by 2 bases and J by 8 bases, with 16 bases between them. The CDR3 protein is CASSFGGLEPEKLFF. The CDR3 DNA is TGTGCCAGCAGCTTCGGGGGCCTAGAGCCCGAAAAACTGTTTTTT.

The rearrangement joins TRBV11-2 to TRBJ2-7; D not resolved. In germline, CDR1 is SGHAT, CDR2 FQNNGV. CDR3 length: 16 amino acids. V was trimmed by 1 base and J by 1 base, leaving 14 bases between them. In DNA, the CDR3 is TGTGCCAGCAGCTTAGTACGGGTGGGGAAATCCTACGAGCAGTACTTC. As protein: CASSLVRVGKSYEQYF.

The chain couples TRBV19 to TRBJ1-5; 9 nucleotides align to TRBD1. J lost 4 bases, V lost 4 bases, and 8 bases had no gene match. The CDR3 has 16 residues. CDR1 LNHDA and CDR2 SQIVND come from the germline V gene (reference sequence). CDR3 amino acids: CASSTDDRGWNQPQHF. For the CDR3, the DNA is TGTGCCAGTAGTACAGATGACAGGGGGTGGAATCAGCCCCAGCATTTT.

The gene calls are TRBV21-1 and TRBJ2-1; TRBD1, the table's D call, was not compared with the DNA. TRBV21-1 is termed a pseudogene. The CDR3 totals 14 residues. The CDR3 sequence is CASSIIQGGNEQFF. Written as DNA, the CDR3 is TGTGCCAGCAGCATTATCCAGGGTGGAAATGAGCAGTTCTTC.

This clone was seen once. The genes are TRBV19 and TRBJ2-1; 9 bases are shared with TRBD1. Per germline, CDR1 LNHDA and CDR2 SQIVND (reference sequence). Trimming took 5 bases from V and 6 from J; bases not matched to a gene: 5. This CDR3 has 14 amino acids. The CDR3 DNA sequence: TGTGCCAGTAGTCGGGACAGGGTTGGCAATGAGCAGTTCTTC. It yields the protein CASSRDRVGNEQFF.

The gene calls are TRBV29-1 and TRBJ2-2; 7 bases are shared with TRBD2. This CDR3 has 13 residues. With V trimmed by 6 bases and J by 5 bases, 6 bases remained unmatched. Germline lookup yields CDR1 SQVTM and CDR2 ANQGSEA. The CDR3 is CSVREAGTGELFF. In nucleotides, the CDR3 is TGCAGCGTCAGGGAAGCGGGAACCGGGGAGCTGTTTTTT.

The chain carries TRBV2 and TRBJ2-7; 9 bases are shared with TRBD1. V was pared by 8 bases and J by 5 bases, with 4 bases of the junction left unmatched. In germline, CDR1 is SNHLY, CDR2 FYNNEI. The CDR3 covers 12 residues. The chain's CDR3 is CASGTGRHEQYF. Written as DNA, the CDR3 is TGTGCCAGCGGGACAGGGAGACACGAGCAGTACTTC.

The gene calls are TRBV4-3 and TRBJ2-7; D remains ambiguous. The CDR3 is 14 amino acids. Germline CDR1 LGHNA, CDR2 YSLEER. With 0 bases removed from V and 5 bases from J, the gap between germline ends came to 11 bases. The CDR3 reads CASSQDFPLNEQYF. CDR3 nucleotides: TGCGCCAGCAGCCAAGATTTCCCTCTCAACGAGCAGTACTTC.

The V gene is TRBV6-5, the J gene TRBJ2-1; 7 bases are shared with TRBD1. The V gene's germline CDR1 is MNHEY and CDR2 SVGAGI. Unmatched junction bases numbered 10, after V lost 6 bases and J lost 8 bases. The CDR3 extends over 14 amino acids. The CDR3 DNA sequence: TGTGCCAGCAGCGGTTCGAGGGGGCGGTATGAGCAGTTCTTC. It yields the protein CASSGSRGRYEQFF.

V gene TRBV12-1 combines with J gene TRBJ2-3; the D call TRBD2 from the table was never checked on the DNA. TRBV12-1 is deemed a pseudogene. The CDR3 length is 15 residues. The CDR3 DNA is TGTGCCAGCAGCCAGTCGGGGGAAAGCACAGATACGCAGTATTTT. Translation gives CASSQSGESTDTQYF.

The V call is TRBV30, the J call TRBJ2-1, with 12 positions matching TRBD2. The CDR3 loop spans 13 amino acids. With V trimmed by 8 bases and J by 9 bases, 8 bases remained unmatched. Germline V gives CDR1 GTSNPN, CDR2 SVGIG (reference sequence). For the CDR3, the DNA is TGTGCCACGGCTAGCGGGGGGGCAGGTGAGCAGTTCTTC. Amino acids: CATASGGAGEQFF. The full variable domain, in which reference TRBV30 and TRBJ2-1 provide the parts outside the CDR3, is SQTIHQWPATLVQPVGSPLSLECTVEGTSNPNLYWYRQAAGRGLQLLFYSVGIGQISSEVPQNLSASRPQDRQFILSSKKLLLSDSGFYLCATASGGAGEQFFGPGTRLTVL.

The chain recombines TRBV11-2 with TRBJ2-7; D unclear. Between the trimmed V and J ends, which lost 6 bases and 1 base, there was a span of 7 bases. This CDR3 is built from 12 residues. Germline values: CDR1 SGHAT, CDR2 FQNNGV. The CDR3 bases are TGTGCCAGCAGTAAGGCTTCCTACGAGCAGTACTTC. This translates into CASSKASYEQYF. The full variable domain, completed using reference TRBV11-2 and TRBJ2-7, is EAGVAQSPRYKIIEKRQSVAFWCNPISGHATLYWYQQILGQGPKLLIQFQNNGVVDDSQLPKDRFSAERLKGVDSTLKIQPAKLEDSAVYLCASSKASYEQYFGPGTRLTVT.

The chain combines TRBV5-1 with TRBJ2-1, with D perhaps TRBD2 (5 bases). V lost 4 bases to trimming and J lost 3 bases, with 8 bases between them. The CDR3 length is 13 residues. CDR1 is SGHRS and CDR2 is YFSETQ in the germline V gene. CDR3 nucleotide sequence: TGCGCCAGCAGCGAGGGAATCTACAATGAGCAGTTCTTC. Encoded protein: CASSEGIYNEQFF. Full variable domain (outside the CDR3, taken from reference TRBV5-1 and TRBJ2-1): KAGVTQTPRYLIKTRGQQVTLSCSPISGHRSVSWYQQTPGQGLQFLFEYFSETQRNKGNFPGRFSGRQFSNSRSEMNVSTLELGDSALYLCASSEGIYNEQFFGPGTRLTVL.

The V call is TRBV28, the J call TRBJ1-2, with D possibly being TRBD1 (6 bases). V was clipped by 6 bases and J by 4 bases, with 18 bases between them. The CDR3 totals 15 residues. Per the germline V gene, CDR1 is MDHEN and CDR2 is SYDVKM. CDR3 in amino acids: CASSAGQTWIYGYTF. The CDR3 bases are TGTGCCAGCAGCGCCGGACAGACTTGGATCTATGGCTACACCTTC.

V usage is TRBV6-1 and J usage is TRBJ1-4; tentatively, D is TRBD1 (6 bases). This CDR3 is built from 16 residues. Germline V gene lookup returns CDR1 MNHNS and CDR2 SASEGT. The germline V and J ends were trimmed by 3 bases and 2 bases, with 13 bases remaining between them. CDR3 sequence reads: CASSDARTATNEKLFF. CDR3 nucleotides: TGTGCCAGCAGTGACGCCCGGACAGCCACTAATGAAAAACTGTTTTTT.

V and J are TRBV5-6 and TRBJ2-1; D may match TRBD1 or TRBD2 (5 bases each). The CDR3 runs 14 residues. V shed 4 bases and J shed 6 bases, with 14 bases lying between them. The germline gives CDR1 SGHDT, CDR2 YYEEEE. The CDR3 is CASSAFRGVNEQFF. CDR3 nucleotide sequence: TGTGCCAGCAGCGCCTTTAGGGGAGTCAATGAGCAGTTCTTC. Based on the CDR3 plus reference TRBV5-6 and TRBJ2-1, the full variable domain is DAGVTQSPTHLIKTRGQQVTLRCSPKSGHDTVSWYQQALGQGPQFIFQYYEEEERQRGNFPDRFSGHQFPNYSSELNVNALLLGDSALYLCASSAFRGVNEQFFGPGTRLTVL.

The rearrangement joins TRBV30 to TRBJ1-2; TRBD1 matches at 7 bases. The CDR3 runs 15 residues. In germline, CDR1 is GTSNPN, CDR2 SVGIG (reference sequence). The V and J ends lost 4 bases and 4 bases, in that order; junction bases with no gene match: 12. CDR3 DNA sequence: TGTGCCTGGATGACAGGGAATTCTGGAGGCTATGGCTACACCTTC. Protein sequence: CAWMTGNSGGYGYTF.

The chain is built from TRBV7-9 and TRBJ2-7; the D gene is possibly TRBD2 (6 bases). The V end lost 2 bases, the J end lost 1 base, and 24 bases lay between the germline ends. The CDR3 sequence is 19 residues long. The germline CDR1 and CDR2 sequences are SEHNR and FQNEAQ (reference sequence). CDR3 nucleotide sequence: TGTGCCAGCAGCTTATCCTTCGGGGGTAGAACAGGCGGATCCTACGAGCAGTACTTC. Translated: CASSLSFGGRTGGSYEQYF.